This T cell receptor (beta chain) stems from a study of T cell clones after liver transplantation. Study in general: Post-transplant blood was tracked for graft-donor-reactive T cell clones identified in a pre-transplant mixed lymphocyte reaction. Three of the eight recipients were HCV-positive; the rest had non-autoimmune, non-viral transplant indications.

Here immunoSEQ multiplex PCR was the method, and the copy in TCRdb shows in-frame clones only, minus some. The sample lists 70,000 or so clones, nearly 95% seen once, with approximately 1% in the top ten. Study-wide points: These preliminary findings come from unstandardized post-transplant sampling times. Low donor cell numbers restricted donor-reactive repertoire measurement in a couple of subjects.

Comment on this clone: Its cognate antigen is unknown.

Germline loops: CDR1 KGHSH, CDR2 LQKENI. V was clipped by 1 base and J by 2 bases; unmatched bases: 8. The CDR3 sequence is 18 residues long. This receptor was identified in a human patient who received a liver transplant. The T cells may partly be graft donor cells. Sequenced material: CD4+ T cells from blood, taken about 25 months after liver transplant. The genes are TRBV18 and TRBJ2-3; the match to TRBD1 covers 11 bases. The CDR3 bases are TGTGCCAGCTCACCACGCCGGGACAGGGGGACTTCCACAGATACGCAGTATTTT. It translates to CASSPRRDRGTSTDTQYF.